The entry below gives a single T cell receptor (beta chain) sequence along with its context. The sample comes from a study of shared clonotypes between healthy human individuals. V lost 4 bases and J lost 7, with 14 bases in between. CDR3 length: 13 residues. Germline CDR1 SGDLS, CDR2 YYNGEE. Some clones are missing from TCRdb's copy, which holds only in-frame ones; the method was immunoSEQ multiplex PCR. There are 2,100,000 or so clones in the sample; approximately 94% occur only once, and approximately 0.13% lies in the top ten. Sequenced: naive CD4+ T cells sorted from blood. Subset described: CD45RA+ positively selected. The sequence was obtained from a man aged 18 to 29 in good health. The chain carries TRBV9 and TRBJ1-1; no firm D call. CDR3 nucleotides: TGTGCCAGCAGCCCAAAGGGATTCGGTGAAGCTTTCTTT. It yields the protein CASSPKGFGEAFF.